The 17 T cell receptor beta chains given below trace back to one sample, sequenced in a study of beta chain features in type 1 diabetes. The sequenced template was cDNA made from the entire isolated RNA. Libraries were prepared by immunoSEQ multiplex PCR; TCRdb keeps only in-frame clonotypes and omits some of them. The sample has roughly 230,000 clones, over 9.5% seen once. The sample comprised naive CD4+ T cells from blood. Every receptor here comes from a woman under 30 in good health.

V and J are TRBV11-2 and TRBJ1-1; 7 bases are shared with TRBD1. Germline-derived CDR1 and CDR2 are SGHAT and FQNNGV. V trimming: 5 bases; J trimming: 5 bases; junction bases outside the gene matches: 8. The CDR3 extends over 14 amino acids. CDR3 amino acids: CASSAQTGHTEAFF. The CDR3 region has the DNA TGTGCCAGCAGCGCCCAGACAGGGCATACTGAAGCTTTCTTT.

This chain joins TRBV9 and TRBJ2-7, with TRBD2 as a possible D gene (6 bases). CDR3 size: 16 residues. Between the trimmed V and J ends, which lost 0 bases and 3 bases, there was a span of 16 bases. Germline V gives CDR1 SGDLS, CDR2 YYNGEE. CDR3 nucleotide sequence: TGTGCCAGCAGCGTAGGGGGAGGCGGACACCGCTACGAGCAGTACTTC. Translating gives CASSVGGGGHRYEQYF. Variable domain in full (rest from reference TRBV9 and TRBJ2-7): DSGVTQTPKHLITATGQRVTLRCSPRSGDLSVYWYQQSLDQGLQFLIQYYNGEERAKGNILERFSAQQFPDLHSELNLSSLELGDSALYFCASSVGGGGHRYEQYFGPGTRLTVT.

The gene calls are TRBV9 and TRBJ2-1; 12 bases agree with TRBD2. V shed 4 bases and J 7 bases; nucleotides not matched to a gene: 9. Germline V gene data show CDR1 as SGDLS and CDR2 as YYNGEE. The CDR3 length is 16 residues. The CDR3 loop reads CASSLTLAGGRNEQFF. The CDR3 DNA is TGTGCCAGCAGCCTGACCCTAGCGGGGGGGCGTAATGAGCAGTTCTTC. Complete variable domain (other parts from reference TRBV9 and TRBJ2-1): DSGVTQTPKHLITATGQRVTLRCSPRSGDLSVYWYQQSLDQGLQFLIQYYNGEERAKGNILERFSAQQFPDLHSELNLSSLELGDSALYFCASSLTLAGGRNEQFFGPGTRLTVL.

In this sample, this clone turned up a few times. The chain has TRBV11-2 and TRBJ2-7; weak D call: TRBD1 (6 bases). Germline-derived CDR1 and CDR2 are SGHAT and FQNNGV. V was clipped by 4 bases and J by 8 bases, with 18 bases between them. This CDR3 has 14 amino acids. The CDR3 is CASSSLGQGLQQYF. DNA of the CDR3: TGTGCCAGCAGCTCACTGGGCCAGGGGCTCCAGCAGTACTTC.

The V call is TRBV5-4, the J call TRBJ1-1, with 8 bases lining up with TRBD1. The CDR3 extends over 15 amino acids. The V gene end was trimmed by 4 bases and the J gene end by 3 bases; junction bases not matched to a gene: 8. Per germline, CDR1 SGHNT and CDR2 YYREEE (reference sequence). CDR3 sequence (DNA): TGTGCCAGCAGCATAAGACAGGGGACGGACACTGAAGCTTTCTTT. This codes for CASSIRQGTDTEAFF.

The chain links TRBV5-6 to TRBJ1-4, with TRBD1 as a possible D gene (5 bases). The CDR3 is 14 residues long. V was clipped by 2 bases and J by 14 bases, with 19 bases between them. The germline V gene encodes CDR1 SGHDT and CDR2 YYEEEE. CDR3 in amino acids: CASSFKGRSETLFF. CDR3 in DNA: TGTGCCAGCAGCTTTAAGGGGCGCTCCGAAACCCTGTTTTTT. Looking up the rest from reference TRBV5-6 and TRBJ1-4 gives the full variable domain: DAGVTQSPTHLIKTRGQQVTLRCSPKSGHDTVSWYQQALGQGPQFIFQYYEEEERQRGNFPDRFSGHQFPNYSSELNVNALLLGDSALYLCASSFKGRSETLFFGSGTQLSVL.

The V gene is TRBV2, the J gene TRBJ2-7; unclear D gene. V dropped 5 bases and J dropped 4 bases, with 15 bases sitting between them. The germline V gene encodes CDR1 SNHLY and CDR2 FYNNEI. The length of the CDR3 is 14 residues. CDR3 DNA: TGTGCCAGCAGTCGACGTAACCCGGGTTACGAGCAGTACTTC. It yields the protein CASSRRNPGYEQYF.

There are a few counts of this clone. The chain has TRBV30 and TRBJ1-5; D call uncertain. The length of the CDR3 is 13 residues. The germline V gene has CDR1 GTSNPN and CDR2 SVGIG (reference sequence). Trimming took off 0 bases at V and 0 bases at J, with 3 bases between the two ends. This CDR3 reads CAWSVISNQPQHF. The CDR3 nucleotides read TGTGCCTGGAGTGTCATTAGCAATCAGCCCCAGCATTTT.

This clone was counted between two and nine times. The J gene is TRBJ1-1, the V gene TRBV18, with D possibly TRBD1 on 6 matching bases. This CDR3 has 13 residues. Trimming shortened V by 8 bases and J by 7 bases, and 17 bases separated the two germline ends. Germline lookup yields CDR1 KGHSH and CDR2 LQKENI. CDR3 DNA: TGTGCCAGCACAAGGACAGAGAGCGTTGAAGCTTTCTTT. Its protein product is CASTRTESVEAFF. The complete variable domain, with remaining parts taken from reference TRBV18 and TRBJ1-1, reads NAGVMQNPRHLVRRRGQEARLRCSPMKGHSHVYWYRQLPEEGLKFMVYLQKENIIDESGMPKERFSAEFPKEGPSILRIQQVVRGDSAAYFCASTRTESVEAFFGQGTRLTVV.

This clone appeared a few times. This chain uses TRBV6-5 with TRBJ2-1, with D unresolved. CDR3 length: 13 amino acids. CDR1 MNHEY and CDR2 SVGAGI come from the germline V gene. Trimming cost V 2 bases and J 6 bases, with 8 bases left between them. CDR3 DNA: TGTGCCAGCAGTTACCCGGTTTCCAATGAGCAGTTCTTC. Protein sequence: CASSYPVSNEQFF.

This chain uses TRBV5-6 with TRBJ2-1; tentative D call: TRBD1 (6 bases). The CDR3 is 13 residues long. The germline CDR1 and CDR2 sequences are SGHDT and YYEEEE. The V end lost 3 bases, the J end lost 6 bases, and 10 bases lay between the germline ends. CDR3 residues: CASSSGQTNEQFF. The CDR3 DNA reads TGTGCCAGCAGCTCCGGACAGACCAATGAGCAGTTCTTC.

The chain joins TRBV7-9 to TRBJ2-7, with 7 bases matching TRBD1. V gave up 5 bases and J gave up 7 bases; unmatched junction bases: 11. The CDR3 length is 14 residues. CDR1 and CDR2 from the germline V gene are SEHNR and FQNEAQ (reference sequence). The CDR3 DNA reads TGTGCCAGCAGCCAGACAGGGCCGCAGGGAGAGCAGTACTTC. Its translation: CASSQTGPQGEQYF.

The chain is built from TRBV10-3 and TRBJ1-4; 8 bases map to TRBD1. There are 16 residues in the CDR3. CDR1 ENHRY and CDR2 SYGVKD come from the germline V gene. V shed 6 bases and J 4 bases; nucleotides not matched to a gene: 10. The CDR3 reads CAISTGTGWGNEKLFF. The CDR3 DNA sequence: TGTGCCATCAGCACCGGGACAGGCTGGGGTAATGAAAAACTGTTTTTT.

The V gene is TRBV5-1, the J gene TRBJ2-7, with TRBD1 matching 7 bases. V lost 0 bases to trimming and J lost 4 bases; unmatched junction nucleotides: 7. The CDR3 loop spans 15 amino acids. Per germline, CDR1 SGHRS and CDR2 YFSETQ. The CDR3 spells CASSLVAGQEYEQYF. CDR3 DNA: TGCGCCAGCAGCTTGGTGGCAGGACAGGAGTACGAGCAGTACTTC.

The gene calls are TRBV29-1 and TRBJ2-1; the match to TRBD2 covers 8 bases. V was clipped by 4 bases and J by 5 bases; unmatched bases: 13. The CDR3 contains 16 residues. Germline V gene sequence: CDR1 SQVTM, CDR2 ANQGSEA. Here the CDR3 reads CSVVPGSGGAHNEQFF. The CDR3 nucleotides are TGCAGCGTTGTCCCAGGGTCGGGGGGGGCCCACAATGAGCAGTTCTTC.

The chain couples TRBV5-1 to TRBJ1-2, with D maybe TRBD1 (5 bases). Trimming stripped 0 bases from V and 0 bases from J, with 9 bases between. The CDR3 is made up of 15 amino acids. Per the germline V gene, CDR1 is SGHRS and CDR2 is YFSETQ. The DNA for the CDR3 is TGCGCCAGCAGCTTGGTAGGGGAGGCTAACTATGGCTACACCTTC. Translating gives CASSLVGEANYGYTF.

V usage is TRBV5-4 and J usage is TRBJ2-6, with TRBD1 matching over 7 bases. Trimming took 7 bases from V and 2 from J; bases not matched to a gene: 6. The CDR3 covers 15 residues. CDR1 is SGHNT, CDR2 YYREEE, per germline (reference sequence). CDR3 sequence: CASDKGATGANVLTF. The CDR3 nucleotides are TGTGCCAGCGATAAGGGGGCAACTGGGGCCAACGTCCTGACTTTC.